This TCR beta chain was sequenced during a study of cytomegalovirus exposure and HLA in healthy donors. Study conclusions and caveats: Accurate predictions that matched the HLA-A and HLA-B alleles of most subjects were reportedly made from TCR beta sequences. Donors belonging to an Asian-associated ancestry cluster reportedly showed fewer N-insertions in productive TCRs than the approximately 640-donor mean, according to what a later analysis found.

V was cut by 2 bases and J by 2 bases, with 7 bases left in between. The germline gives CDR1 SGHTA, CDR2 FQGTGA. The CDR3 has 13 amino acids. 13 Jbeta primers and 60 Vbeta primers were used for the PCR. Sequencing used immunoSEQ multiplex PCR; TCRdb keeps in-frame clones, though not all of them. The sample has roughly 170,000 clones; about 78% are singletons. A few counts support this clone. Antigen specificity is unknown. The V and J genes are TRBV7-3 and TRBJ2-7, with a weak D call TRBD1 (5 bases). This clonotype was sampled from a woman aged 50 to 65 in good health and CMV-seropositive. What was sequenced was PBMCs. The CDR3 nucleotides are TGTGCCAGCAGCTTAGGGGCTACCTACGAGCAGTACTTC. Translated: CASSLGATYEQYF.